The rows below give T cell receptor beta chains drawn from one sample of a study of memory CD4+ T cells and cytomegalovirus serostatus. Generated by immunoSEQ multiplex PCR, the TCRdb table keeps only in-frame clones and is missing some. Here the sample spans around 41,000 clones, approximately 80% being singletons. Sequencing input: memory CD4+ T cells from blood. All receptors derive from an adult in good health and CMV-seronegative. Both conserved end residues are part of each CDR3. D genes are given only for firm matches. Clone sizes are given selectively: once, few, many, or a class where the clone is expanded.

>TRBJ1-1|NA|TRBV5-4|TRBD1
TGTGCCAGCAGCTTGGAGGGACAGGCGGGCACTGAAGCTTTCTTT
CASSLEGQAGTEAFF
>TRBJ2-5|medium-sized|TRBV2|NA
TGTGCCAGCAGTACCTCCGGAGAGACCCAGTACTTC
CASSTSGETQYF
>TRBJ2-4|NA|TRBV25-1|NA
TGTGCCAGCAGTGTTGACAGGCAAAACATTCAGTACTTC
CASSVDRQNIQYF
>TRBJ2-5|NA|TRBV5-4|NA
TGTGCCAGCAGCCCGACAGAGGGCCTGGTAGAGACCCAGTACTTC
CASSPTEGLVETQYF
>TRBJ1-1|NA|TRBV30|NA
TGTGCCTGGAGCCCGGTTCCGAACACTGAAGCTTTCTTT
CAWSPVPNTEAFF
>TRBJ2-7|NA|TRBV28|NA
TGTGCCGCAGGGGACACATCCGCGACGTACGAGCAGTACTTC
CAAGDTSATYEQYF
>TRBJ1-6|NA|TRBV5-1|TRBD1
TGCGCCAGCAGACCCGACAGGGGGAACTCACCCCTCCACTTT
CASRPDRGNSPLHF
>TRBJ1-5|NA|TRBV30|NA
TGTGCCTGGGGGACATCAGGAGGTCAGCCCCAGCATTTT
CAWGTSGGQPQHF
>TRBJ2-5|NA|TRBV5-1|NA
TGCGCCAGCAGCCTGCAAGAGACCCAGTACTTC
CASSLQETQYF
>TRBJ2-1|NA|TRBV18|TRBD2
TGTGCCAGCTCACCTCCTAGCGGGAGCACACCGCAGTTCTTC
CASSPPSGSTPQFF
>TRBJ2-5|NA|TRBV5-1|NA
TGCGCCAGCAGCTTGGGCCTGGTGGAGACCCAGTACTTC
CASSLGLVETQYF
>TRBJ1-5|NA|TRBV21-1|NA
TGTGCCAGCAGCAAAGCCGGGGACGGGAATCAGCCCCAGCATTTT
CASSKAGDGNQPQHF
>TRBJ2-3|NA|TRBV6-5|NA
TGTGCCAGCAGTTACGGAGGAAGCACAGATACGCAGTATTTT
CASSYGGSTDTQYF
>TRBJ2-7|NA|TRBV5-1|TRBD1
TGCGCCAGCAGCCGGGACAGGGGGGCCTACGAGCAGTACTTC
CASSRDRGAYEQYF
>TRBJ2-7|NA|TRBV7-8|NA
TGTGCCAGCAGCCCATGGACAAGTGGGGAGCAGTACTTC
CASSPWTSGEQYF
>TRBJ1-1|NA|TRBV28|NA
TGTGCCAGCACCGAATTCACCCGGGGCAACGCTTTCTTT
CASTEFTRGNAFF
>TRBJ2-7|NA|TRBV11-2|TRBD2
TGTGCCAGCAGCGCCGGGGGCGGGGGGGCCTACGAGCAGTACTTC
CASSAGGGGAYEQYF
>TRBJ1-1|NA|TRBV2|NA
TGTGCCAGCAGTGACCCCAACCCGGGGGGGAGGTCGAACACTGAAGCTTTCTTT
CASSDPNPGGRSNTEAFF
>TRBJ2-5|NA|TRBV5-4|TRBD1
TGTGCCAGCAGCTTGGGCTCGGGACAGGGGGCCGGAGAGACCCAGTACTTC
CASSLGSGQGAGETQYF
>TRBJ2-3|NA|TRBV4-1|NA
TGCGCCAGCAGCGCTCCGGGCACAGATACGCAGTATTTT
CASSAPGTDTQYF
>TRBJ2-7|NA|TRBV13|NA
TGTGCCAGCAGCTTCGGGCCCAGGGAGCAGTACTTC
CASSFGPREQYF
>TRBJ1-2|NA|TRBV2|NA
TGTGCCAGCAAAGGCCAGGGGATTTCTGGCTACACCTTC
CASKGQGISGYTF
>TRBJ2-5|NA|TRBV5-4|TRBD2
TGTGCCAGCAGCAAGGGGACTAGCGGGAGGACGGTTCAAGAGACCCAGTACTTC
CASSKGTSGRTVQETQYF
>TRBJ1-1|NA|TRBV13|NA
TGTGCCAGCAGCTTACAAGAATCTGAAGCTTTCTTT
CASSLQESEAFF
>TRBJ2-1|NA|TRBV7-9|NA
TGTGCCAGCAGCTCGGGCGCGAATGAGCAGTTCTTC
CASSSGANEQFF
>TRBJ1-2|NA|TRBV7-2|NA
TGTGCCAGCAGCCAAACCGTCTATGGCTACACCTTC
CASSQTVYGYTF
>TRBJ2-4|NA|TRBV2|NA
TGTGCCAGCAGGGGGGAGTCAAACATTCAGTACTTC
CASRGESNIQYF
>TRBJ2-3|NA|TRBV10-3|NA
TGTGCCATCAGTGATGGGGGCTCGCAGTATTTT
CAISDGGSQYF
>TRBJ1-2|NA|TRBV7-8|NA
TGTGCCAGCAGCCCCGACAGGAATAACTATGGCTACACCTTC
CASSPDRNNYGYTF
>TRBJ2-7|few|TRBV28|TRBD1
TGTGCCTGCATTCGGTCCGGGGTTGGAGGGCGACAGGGGAACTACGAGCAGTACTTC
CACIRSGVGGRQGNYEQYF
>TRBJ2-3|NA|TRBV4-2|TRBD2
TGTGCCAGCAGCCCTCTTTCGCTAGCGGGTACAGATACGCAGTATTTT
CASSPLSLAGTDTQYF
>TRBJ2-5|NA|TRBV5-1|TRBD2
TGCGCCAGCAGCTTAAGAGCGGGAGGACCGCAAGAGACCCAGTACTTC
CASSLRAGGPQETQYF
>TRBJ2-3|NA|TRBV11-3|NA
TGTGCCAGCAGCCGATCCACTGGCGGAGGCACAGATACGCAGTATTTT
CASSRSTGGGTDTQYF
>TRBJ1-5|NA|TRBV27|NA
TGTGCCAGCAGTAATCAGCCCCAGCATTTT
CASSNQPQHF
>TRBJ1-2|once|TRBV5-4|NA
TGTGCCAGCAGCTTGAGAGGGTGGGGCTATGGCTACACCTTC
CASSLRGWGYGYTF
>TRBJ2-1|NA|TRBV7-8|TRBD2
TGTGCCAGCAGCTTAGTAGGTATGACTAGCGGGAGGGCCGGTAAGAATGAGCAGTTCTTC
CASSLVGMTSGRAGKNEQFF
>TRBJ1-5|NA|TRBV18|NA
TGTGCCAGCTCTATGGTGGGGGGCGTACGAGGCAATCAGCCCCAGCATTTT
CASSMVGGVRGNQPQHF
>TRBJ1-3|NA|TRBV9|NA
TGTGCCAGCAGCCAGGGGCAGGGGATGTCTGGAAACACCATATATTTT
CASSQGQGMSGNTIYF
>TRBJ1-1|NA|TRBV28|TRBD1
TGTGCCAGCAACATACAGGGGGCGGACACTGAAGCTTTCTTT
CASNIQGADTEAFF
>TRBJ2-3|few|TRBV18|TRBD2
TGTGCCAGCTCACCAACGGGGGGAGGAGTCACAGATACGCAGTATTTT
CASSPTGGGVTDTQYF
>TRBJ1-5|NA|TRBV10-3|NA
TGTGCCATCAGTGTAGAGGGAGGCAATCAGCCCCAGCATTTT
CAISVEGGNQPQHF
>TRBJ1-2|NA|TRBV6-1|TRBD1
TGTGCCAGCAGTGACCGGGACAGGGGTGGCTACACCTTC
CASSDRDRGGYTF
>TRBJ1-4|NA|TRBV6-6|NA
TGTGCCAGCAGTTACGTCGTCACGGGTGTGGGTGAAAAACTGTTTTTT
CASSYVVTGVGEKLFF
>TRBJ1-5|NA|TRBV10-3|NA
TGTGCCATCAGTGGGGATTTTAGCAATCAGCCCCAGCATTTT
CAISGDFSNQPQHF
>TRBJ1-3|NA|TRBV27|NA
TGTGCCAGCAGTTTATCCGCTTCGGGGGGGGGTGGAAACACCATATATTTT
CASSLSASGGGGNTIYF
>TRBJ1-2|NA|TRBV11-2|TRBD1
TGTGCCAGCAGCTTAGGGGGACAGGGGCAAGGTGGCTACACCTTC
CASSLGGQGQGGYTF
>TRBJ2-6|NA|TRBV19|NA
TGTGCCAGTGTTCTGGGTCACTCTGGGGCCAACGTCCTGACTTTC
CASVLGHSGANVLTF
>TRBJ1-5|NA|TRBV15|NA
TGTGCCACCAGCAGCACAGGGTTTCAGCCCCAGCATTTT
CATSSTGFQPQHF
>TRBJ2-1|once|TRBV4-3|TRBD1
TGCGCCAGCGACCCGGGACAGGGGGCCGGCAATGAGCAGTTCTTC
CASDPGQGAGNEQFF
>TRBJ2-4|NA|TRBV5-1|TRBD2
TGCGCCAGCAGCTTGGGGCCTAGCGGTAACATTCAGTACTTC
CASSLGPSGNIQYF
>TRBJ2-7|NA|TRBV28|NA
TGTGCCAGCAGTTTATTGAGAGGGCCCTACGAGCAGTACTTC
CASSLLRGPYEQYF
>TRBJ2-1|NA|TRBV7-9|NA
TGTGCCAGCAGTCTTTCCGGAACCCACAATGAGCAGTTCTTC
CASSLSGTHNEQFF
>TRBJ2-7|NA|TRBV9|NA
TGTGCCAGCAGCACCGGGACGGTTAACTACGAGCAGTACTTC
CASSTGTVNYEQYF
>TRBJ2-2|NA|TRBV27|NA
TGTGCCAGCAGTTTCAGGGGGGACACCGGGGAGCTGTTTTTT
CASSFRGDTGELFF
>TRBJ2-1|NA|TRBV6-1|TRBD2
TGTGCCAGCAGGACCTCAAGCGGGGGTTACAATGAGCAGTTCTTC
CASRTSSGGYNEQFF